These T cell receptor beta chains were read from a single sample in a study of blood T cell repertoires in COVID-19. The repertoire was sequenced with immunoSEQ multiplex PCR; TCRdb's copy has only in-frame clones and lacks some. Of approximately 270,000 clones listed, approximately 86% were seen once; the top ten hold approximately 9.7%. The specimen was peripheral blood. These receptor sequences come from a man between 35 and 55 years old with active or convalescent COVID-19. Each CDR3 is given with its conserved first and last residue. Clone size is stated in some rows and not others, as once, few, many or a class when expanded.

V gene,CDR3 length,clone size,CDR3 protein
TRBV3-1/TRBV3-2,12,NA,CASGPLAGELFF
TRBV19,16,NA,CASSIGQGADTDTQYF
TRBV28,13,many,CASSLGGGTEAFF
TRBV3-1/TRBV3-2,16,NA,CASSQIQGQGVGEQYF
TRBV3-1/TRBV3-2,17,NA,CASSRGRRGSSGNTIYF
TRBV6-2/TRBV6-3,13,NA,CASSDPGNSPLHF
TRBV11-3,14,NA,CASKPPDSQETQYF
TRBV9,16,NA,CASSTGTGTMAYEQYF
TRBV18,15,NA,CASSPMETGMYEQYF
TRBV6-5,13,once,CASSMTDIYEQYF
TRBV19,16,NA,CASSIDPGSGANVLTF
TRBV4-2,16,NA,CASSPEPRGPLGEQFF
TRBV4-1,18,NA,CASSQGVPRDRDGNTIYF
TRBV6-4,12,NA,CASSDRGRRAFF
TRBV11-2,16,NA,CASSLQTGRYTYEQYF
TRBV30,14,NA,CAWSVQGALGGYTF
TRBV19,14,NA,CASSFTTANYGYTF
TRBV6-5,16,NA,CASSYGWSQGGETQYF
TRBV5-6,16,NA,CASSLALAGNDYGYTF
TRBV9,14,NA,CASSPPGGGSGYTF
TRBV5-4,15,NA,CASSLSGGETGELFF
TRBV7-9,12,NA,CASSSQPGGYTF
TRBV2,14,NA,CASQTSGRYNEQFF
TRBV7-3,14,NA,CASSPEGLGDTQYF
TRBV9,14,NA,CASTPGLSGNTIYF
TRBV2,13,NA,CASPDRGGGGYTF
TRBV11-2,15,few,CASRPLAGPPREQFF
TRBV28,14,NA,CASSLLTGNYGYTF